This T cell receptor beta chain was captured by sequencing in a study of shared clonotypes between healthy human individuals. The CDR3 has 15 amino acids. The V gene's germline CDR1 is SQVTM and CDR2 ANQGSEA. Method: immunoSEQ multiplex PCR; TCRdb's copy keeps in-frame clones and lacks some. The profile shows about 2,500,000 clones, more than 90% of them singletons. Sequences were obtained from naive CD4+ T cells sorted from blood. Indicated subset: CD45RA+ positively selected. This receptor was taken from a man between 18 and 29 years old in good health. The V and J genes are TRBV29-1 and TRBJ2-3; 10 bases agree with TRBD2. In DNA, the CDR3 is TGCAACGCCTCACTAGCGGGGCTTAGCACAGATACGCAGTATTTT. It codes for CNASLAGLSTDTQYF.